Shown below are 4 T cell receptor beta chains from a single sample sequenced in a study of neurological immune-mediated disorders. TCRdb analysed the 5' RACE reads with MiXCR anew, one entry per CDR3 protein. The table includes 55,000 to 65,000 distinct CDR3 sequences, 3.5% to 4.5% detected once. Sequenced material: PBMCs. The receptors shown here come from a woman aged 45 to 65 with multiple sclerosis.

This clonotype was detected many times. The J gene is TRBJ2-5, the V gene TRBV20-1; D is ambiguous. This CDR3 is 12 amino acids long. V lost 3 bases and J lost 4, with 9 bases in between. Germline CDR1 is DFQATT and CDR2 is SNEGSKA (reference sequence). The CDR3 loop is CSASQLSETQYF. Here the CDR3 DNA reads TGCAGTGCTAGTCAGCTGTCAGAGACCCAGTACTTC.

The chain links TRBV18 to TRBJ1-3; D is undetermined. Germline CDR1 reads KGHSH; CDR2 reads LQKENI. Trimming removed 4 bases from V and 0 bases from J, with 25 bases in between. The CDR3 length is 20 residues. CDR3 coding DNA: TGTGCCAGCTCACGGCTTTCGTCGGGTAAAGGAGACGGCTCTGGAAACACCATATATTTT. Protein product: CASSRLSSGKGDGSGNTIYF.

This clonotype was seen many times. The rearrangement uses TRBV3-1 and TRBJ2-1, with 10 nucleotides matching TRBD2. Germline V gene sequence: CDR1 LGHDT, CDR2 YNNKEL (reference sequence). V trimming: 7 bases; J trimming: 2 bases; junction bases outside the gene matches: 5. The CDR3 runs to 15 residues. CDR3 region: CASKLAGTAYNEQFF. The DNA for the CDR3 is TGTGCCAGCAAACTAGCGGGAACTGCCTACAATGAGCAGTTCTTC.

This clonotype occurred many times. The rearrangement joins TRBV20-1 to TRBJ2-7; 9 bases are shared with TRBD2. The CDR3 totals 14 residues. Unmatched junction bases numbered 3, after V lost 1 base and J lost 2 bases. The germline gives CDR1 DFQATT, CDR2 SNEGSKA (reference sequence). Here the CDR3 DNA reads TGCAGTGCTAGAGGGCCTAGCGGGACCTACGAGCAGTACTTC. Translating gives CSARGPSGTYEQYF.